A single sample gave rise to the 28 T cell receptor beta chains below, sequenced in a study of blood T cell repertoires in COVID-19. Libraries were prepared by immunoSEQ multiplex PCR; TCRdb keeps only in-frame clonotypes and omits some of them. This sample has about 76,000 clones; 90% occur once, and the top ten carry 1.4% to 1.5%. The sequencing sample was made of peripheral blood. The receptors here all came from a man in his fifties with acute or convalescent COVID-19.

CDR3 nucleotide sequence: TGTGCCAGCAGTTTTGGTAGCGGGAACGAGCAGTACTTC. Encoded protein: CASSFGSGNEQYF. The gene calls are TRBV28 and TRBJ2-7, with TRBD2 matching over 8 bases. Trimming at V came to 3 bases and at J to 5 bases, leaving 3 bases not matched to a gene. In germline, CDR1 is MDHEN, CDR2 SYDVKM. This CDR3 is 13 amino acids long.

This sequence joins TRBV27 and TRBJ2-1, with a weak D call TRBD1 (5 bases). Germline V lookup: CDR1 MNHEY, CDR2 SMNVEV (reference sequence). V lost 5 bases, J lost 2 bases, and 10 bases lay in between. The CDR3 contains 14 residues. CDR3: CASSPWTPYNEQFF. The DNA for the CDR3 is TGTGCCAGCAGTCCCTGGACACCCTACAATGAGCAGTTCTTC.

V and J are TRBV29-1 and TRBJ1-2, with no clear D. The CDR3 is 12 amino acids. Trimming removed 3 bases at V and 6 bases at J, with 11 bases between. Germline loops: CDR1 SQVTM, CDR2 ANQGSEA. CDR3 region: CSVDRGVNGYTF. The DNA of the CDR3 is TGCAGCGTTGATCGGGGAGTTAATGGCTACACCTTC.

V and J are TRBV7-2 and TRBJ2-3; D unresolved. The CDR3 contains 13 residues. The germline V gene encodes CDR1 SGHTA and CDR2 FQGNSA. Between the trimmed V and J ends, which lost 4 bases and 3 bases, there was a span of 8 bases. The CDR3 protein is CASSYSFTDTQYF. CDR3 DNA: TGTGCCAGCAGCTACTCGTTTACAGATACGCAGTATTTT.

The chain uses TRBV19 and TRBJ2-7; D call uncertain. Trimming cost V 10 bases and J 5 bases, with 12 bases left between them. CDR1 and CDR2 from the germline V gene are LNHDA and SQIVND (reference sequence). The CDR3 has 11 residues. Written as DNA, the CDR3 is TGTGCCACCAGATCGTACCACGAGCAGTACTTC. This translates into CATRSYHEQYF.

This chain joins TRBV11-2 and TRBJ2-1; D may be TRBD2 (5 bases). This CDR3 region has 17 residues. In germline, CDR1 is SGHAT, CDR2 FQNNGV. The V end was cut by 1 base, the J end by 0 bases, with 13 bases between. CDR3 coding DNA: TGTGCCAGCAGCTTAGTTTTCCGGGGAAGCTCCTACAATGAGCAGTTCTTC. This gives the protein CASSLVFRGSSYNEQFF. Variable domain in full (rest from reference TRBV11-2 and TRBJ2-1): EAGVAQSPRYKIIEKRQSVAFWCNPISGHATLYWYQQILGQGPKLLIQFQNNGVVDDSQLPKDRFSAERLKGVDSTLKIQPAKLEDSAVYLCASSLVFRGSSYNEQFFGPGTRLTVL.

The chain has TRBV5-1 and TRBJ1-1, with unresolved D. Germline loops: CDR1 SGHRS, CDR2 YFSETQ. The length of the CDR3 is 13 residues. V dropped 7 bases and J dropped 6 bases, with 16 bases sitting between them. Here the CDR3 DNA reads TGCGCCAGCTATGTTGGGAGTTCGGCTGAAGCTTTCTTT. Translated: CASYVGSSAEAFF.

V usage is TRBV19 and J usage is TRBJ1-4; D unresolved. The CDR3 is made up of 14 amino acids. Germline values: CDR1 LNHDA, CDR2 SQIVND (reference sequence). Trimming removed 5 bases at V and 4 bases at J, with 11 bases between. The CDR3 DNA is TGTGCCAGTAGTCCAGGATTCCATAATGAAAAACTGTTTTTT. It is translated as CASSPGFHNEKLFF.

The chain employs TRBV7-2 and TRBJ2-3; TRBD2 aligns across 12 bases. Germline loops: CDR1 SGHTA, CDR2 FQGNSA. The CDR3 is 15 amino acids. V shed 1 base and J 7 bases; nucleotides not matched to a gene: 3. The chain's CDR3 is CASSLGLAGGNTQYF. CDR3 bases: TGTGCCAGCAGCTTAGGGCTAGCGGGAGGGAATACGCAGTATTTT.

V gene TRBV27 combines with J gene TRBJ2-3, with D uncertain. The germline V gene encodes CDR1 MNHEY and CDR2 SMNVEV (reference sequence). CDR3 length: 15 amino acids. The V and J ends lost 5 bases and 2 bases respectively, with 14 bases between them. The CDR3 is CASSPLVRSTDTQYF. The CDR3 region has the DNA TGTGCCAGCAGTCCGTTGGTGCGGTCCACAGATACGCAGTATTTT.

Here the CDR3 DNA reads TGTGCCAGTAGTGTACAGGGCCAGGGTGAAGCTTTCTTT. Translated: CASSVQGQGEAFF. The chain couples TRBV19 to TRBJ1-1, with D possibly TRBD1 on 6 matching bases. CDR1 is LNHDA, CDR2 SQIVND, per germline (reference sequence). The CDR3 consists of 13 residues. V lost 5 bases to trimming and J lost 7 bases, with 14 bases between them.

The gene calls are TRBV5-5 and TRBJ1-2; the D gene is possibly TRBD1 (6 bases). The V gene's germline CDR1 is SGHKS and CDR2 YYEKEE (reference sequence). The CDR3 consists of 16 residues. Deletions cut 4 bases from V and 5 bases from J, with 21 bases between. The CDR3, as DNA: TGTGCCAGCAGCGTATCAGGGGAAGGGTTCTTGTATGGCTACACCTTC. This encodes CASSVSGEGFLYGYTF.

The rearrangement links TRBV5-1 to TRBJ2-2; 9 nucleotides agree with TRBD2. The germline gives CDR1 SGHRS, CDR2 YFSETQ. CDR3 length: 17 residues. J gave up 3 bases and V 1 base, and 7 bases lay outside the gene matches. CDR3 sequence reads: CASSLSAGTSYTGELFF. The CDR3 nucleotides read TGCGCCAGCAGCTTGTCCGCCGGGACTAGCTACACCGGGGAGCTGTTTTTT. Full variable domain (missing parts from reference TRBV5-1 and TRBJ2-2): KAGVTQTPRYLIKTRGQQVTLSCSPISGHRSVSWYQQTPGQGLQFLFEYFSETQRNKGNFPGRFSGRQFSNSRSEMNVSTLELGDSALYLCASSLSAGTSYTGELFFGEGSRLTVL.

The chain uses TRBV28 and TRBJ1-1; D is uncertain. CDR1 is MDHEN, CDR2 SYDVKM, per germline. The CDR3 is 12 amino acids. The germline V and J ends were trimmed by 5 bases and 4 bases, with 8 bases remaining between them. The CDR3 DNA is TGTGCCAGCAGTCTACGTCTCACTGAAGCTTTCTTT. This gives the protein CASSLRLTEAFF.

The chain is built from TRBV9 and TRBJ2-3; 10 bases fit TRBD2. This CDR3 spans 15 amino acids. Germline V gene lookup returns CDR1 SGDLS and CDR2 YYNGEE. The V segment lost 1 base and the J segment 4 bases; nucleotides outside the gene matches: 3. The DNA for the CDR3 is TGTGCCAGCAGCGTAAGCGGGAGGGTGTCAGATACGCAGTATTTT. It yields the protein CASSVSGRVSDTQYF.

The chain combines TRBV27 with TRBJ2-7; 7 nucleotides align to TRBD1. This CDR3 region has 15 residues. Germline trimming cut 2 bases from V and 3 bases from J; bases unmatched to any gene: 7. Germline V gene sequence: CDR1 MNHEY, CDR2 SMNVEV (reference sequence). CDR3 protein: CASSLVGGAVYEQYF. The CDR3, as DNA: TGTGCCAGCAGTTTAGTAGGGGGCGCAGTCTACGAGCAGTACTTC.

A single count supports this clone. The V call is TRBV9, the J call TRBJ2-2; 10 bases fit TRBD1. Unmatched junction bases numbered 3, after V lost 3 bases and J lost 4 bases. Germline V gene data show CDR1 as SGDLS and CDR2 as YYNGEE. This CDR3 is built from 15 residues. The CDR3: CASSARQGATGELFF. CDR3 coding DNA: TGTGCCAGCAGCGCCAGACAGGGGGCCACCGGGGAGCTGTTTTTT.

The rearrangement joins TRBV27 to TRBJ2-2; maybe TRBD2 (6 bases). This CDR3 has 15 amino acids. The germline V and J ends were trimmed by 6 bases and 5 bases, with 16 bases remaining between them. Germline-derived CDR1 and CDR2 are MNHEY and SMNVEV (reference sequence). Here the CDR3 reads CASRGYGTPTGELFF. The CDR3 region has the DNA TGTGCCAGCAGGGGGTACGGGACTCCAACCGGGGAGCTGTTTTTT.

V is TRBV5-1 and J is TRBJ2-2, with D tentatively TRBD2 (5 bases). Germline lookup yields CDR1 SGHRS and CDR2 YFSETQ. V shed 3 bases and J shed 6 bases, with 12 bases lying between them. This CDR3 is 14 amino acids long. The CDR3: CASSSDPSSGELFF. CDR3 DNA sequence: TGCGCCAGCAGCTCGGATCCTAGCTCCGGGGAGCTGTTTTTT. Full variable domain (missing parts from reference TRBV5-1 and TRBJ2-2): KAGVTQTPRYLIKTRGQQVTLSCSPISGHRSVSWYQQTPGQGLQFLFEYFSETQRNKGNFPGRFSGRQFSNSRSEMNVSTLELGDSALYLCASSSDPSSGELFFGEGSRLTVL.

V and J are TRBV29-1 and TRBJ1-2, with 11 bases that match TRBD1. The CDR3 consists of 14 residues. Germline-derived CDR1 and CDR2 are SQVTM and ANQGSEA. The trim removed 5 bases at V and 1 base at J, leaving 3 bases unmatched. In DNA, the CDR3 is TGCAGCGTTTTGGGACAGGGGGATAACTATGGCTACACCTTC. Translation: CSVLGQGDNYGYTF.

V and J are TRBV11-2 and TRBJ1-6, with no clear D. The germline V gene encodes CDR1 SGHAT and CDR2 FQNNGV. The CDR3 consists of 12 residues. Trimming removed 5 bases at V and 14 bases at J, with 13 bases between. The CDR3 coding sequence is TGTGCCAGCAGCCCCCGAGGTCTCTCCCTCCACTTT. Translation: CASSPRGLSLHF. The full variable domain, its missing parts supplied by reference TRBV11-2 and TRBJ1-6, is EAGVAQSPRYKIIEKRQSVAFWCNPISGHATLYWYQQILGQGPKLLIQFQNNGVVDDSQLPKDRFSAERLKGVDSTLKIQPAKLEDSAVYLCASSPRGLSLHFGNGTRLTVT.

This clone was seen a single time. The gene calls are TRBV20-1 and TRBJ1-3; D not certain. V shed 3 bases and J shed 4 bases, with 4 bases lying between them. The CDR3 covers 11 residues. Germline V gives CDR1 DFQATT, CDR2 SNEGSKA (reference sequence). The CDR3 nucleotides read TGCAGTGCTAGCAGGGGAAACACCATATATTTT. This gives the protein CSASRGNTIYF.

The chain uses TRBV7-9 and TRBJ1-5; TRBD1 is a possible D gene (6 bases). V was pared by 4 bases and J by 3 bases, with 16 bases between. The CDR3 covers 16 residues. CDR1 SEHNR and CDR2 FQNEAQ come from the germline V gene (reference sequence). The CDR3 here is CASSSDSRSNNQPQHF. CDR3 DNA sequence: TGTGCCAGCAGCTCGGACAGCCGGAGTAACAATCAGCCCCAGCATTTT.

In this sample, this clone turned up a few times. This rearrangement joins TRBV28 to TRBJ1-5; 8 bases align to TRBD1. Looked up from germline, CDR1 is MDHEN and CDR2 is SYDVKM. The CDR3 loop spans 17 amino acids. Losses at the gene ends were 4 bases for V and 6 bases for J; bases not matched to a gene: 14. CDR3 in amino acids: CASSYRYGQGPSQPQHF. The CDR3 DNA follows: TGTGCCAGCAGTTACCGGTATGGACAGGGCCCCTCTCAGCCCCAGCATTTT.

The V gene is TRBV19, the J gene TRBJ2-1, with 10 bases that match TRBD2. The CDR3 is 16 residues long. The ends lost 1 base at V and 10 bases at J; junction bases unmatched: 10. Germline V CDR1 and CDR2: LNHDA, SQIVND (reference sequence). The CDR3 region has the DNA TGTGCCAGTAGTATAGGTAGGCTAGCGGGAGTATGGGAGCAGTTCTTC. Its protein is CASSIGRLAGVWEQFF. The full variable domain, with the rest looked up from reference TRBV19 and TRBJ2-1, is DGGITQSPKYLFRKEGQNVTLSCEQNLNHDAMYWYRQDPGQGLRLIYYSQIVNDFQKGDIAEGYSVSREKKESFPLTVTSAQKNPTAFYLCASSIGRLAGVWEQFFGPGTRLTVL.

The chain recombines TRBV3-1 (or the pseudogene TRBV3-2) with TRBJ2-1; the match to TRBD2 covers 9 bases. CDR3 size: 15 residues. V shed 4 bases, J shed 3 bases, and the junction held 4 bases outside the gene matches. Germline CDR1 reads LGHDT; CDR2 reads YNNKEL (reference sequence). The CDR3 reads CASSLAGALYNEQFF. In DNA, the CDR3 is TGTGCCAGCAGCCTAGCGGGAGCTCTCTACAATGAGCAGTTCTTC.

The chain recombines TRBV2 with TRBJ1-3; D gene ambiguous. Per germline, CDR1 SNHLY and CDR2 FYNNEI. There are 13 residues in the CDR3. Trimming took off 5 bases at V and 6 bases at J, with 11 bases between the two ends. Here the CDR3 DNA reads TGTGCCAGCAGTTGGACGGGAACAAACACCATATATTTT. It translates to CASSWTGTNTIYF. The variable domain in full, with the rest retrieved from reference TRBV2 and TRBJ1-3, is EPEVTQTPSHQVTQMGQEVILRCVPISNHLYFYWYRQILGQKVEFLVSFYNNEISEKSEIFDDQFSVERPDGSNFTLKIRSTKLEDSAMYFCASSWTGTNTIYFGEGSWLTVV.

Here the CDR3 reads CASSLVTGGYEQYF. The CDR3 nucleotides read TGTGCCAGCAGCTTGGTCACAGGGGGTTACGAGCAGTACTTC. The chain joins TRBV7-9 to TRBJ2-7, with 8 bases lining up with TRBD1. CDR1 is SEHNR and CDR2 is FQNEAQ in the germline V gene (reference sequence). V gave up 3 bases and J gave up 4 bases; unmatched junction bases: 5. This CDR3 spans 14 amino acids.